This is a list of T cell receptor beta chains from one sample in a study of cytomegalovirus exposure and HLA in healthy donors. Measured with immunoSEQ multiplex PCR; TCRdb has only the in-frame clones, and not every one. Recorded for this sample: tens of thousands of clones. Input material: PBMCs. The receptors originated from a man aged 40-55 years in good health and CMV-seronegative. Both conserved end residues are part of each CDR3. The D gene is left open where the match is weak. Clone size is shown for a subset of rows, as once, few, many or a class of expanded clone.

>TRBJ2-2|-|-|TRBV6-4
CASRAVNTGELFF
TGTGCCAGCCGAGCGGTAAACACCGGGGAGCTGTTTTTT
>TRBJ1-6|TRBD1|-|TRBV30
CAWIPLPTGLNSPLHF
TGTGCCTGGATTCCACTACCGACAGGGTTAAATTCACCCCTCCACTTT
>TRBJ1-1|TRBD1|-|TRBV4-1
CASSQAPNARTGNTEAFF
TGCGCCAGCAGCCAAGCCCCAAACGCTCGGACAGGGAACACTGAAGCTTTCTTT
>TRBJ1-6|-|-|TRBV30
CAWSGGGYGSPLHF
TGTGCCTGGAGTGGAGGAGGGTATGGGTCACCCCTCCACTTT
>TRBJ2-1|TRBD1|-|TRBV14
CASSQGGQGRNEQFF
TGTGCCAGCAGCCAAGGAGGACAGGGTAGGAATGAGCAGTTCTTC
>TRBJ1-1|-|-|TRBV29-1
CSAHRDGTEAFF
TGCAGCGCCCACAGGGATGGGACTGAAGCTTTCTTT
>TRBJ1-6|TRBD1|-|TRBV9
CASSPGQENSPLHF
TGTGCCAGCAGTCCGGGACAGGAGAATTCACCCCTCCACTTT
>TRBJ1-6|TRBD1|-|TRBV27
CASKRGTDNSPLHF
TGTGCCAGCAAAAGGGGGACAGATAATTCACCCCTCCACTTT
>TRBJ1-2|-|-|TRBV29-1
CSVGGKGVYGYTF
TGCAGCGTTGGTGGCAAGGGGGTTTATGGCTACACCTTC
>TRBJ1-1|TRBD1|-|TRBV19
CASSMTGRGVTEAFF
TGTGCCAGTAGTATGACAGGGCGAGGGGTCACTGAAGCTTTCTTT
>TRBJ1-4|TRBD1|-|TRBV9
CASSIGTGNNEKLFF
TGTGCCAGCAGCATAGGGACAGGTAATAATGAAAAACTGTTTTTT
>TRBJ2-3|TRBD2|-|TRBV5-8
CASSLVGGSTDTQYF
TGTGCCAGCAGCTTGGTCGGGGGGAGCACAGATACGCAGTATTTT
>TRBJ2-3|TRBD1|-|TRBV30
CARTGGYFDTQYF
TGTGCCCGGACAGGGGGCTATTTTGATACGCAGTATTTT
>TRBJ2-7|-|-|TRBV29-1
CSVEVALSPYEQYF
TGCAGCGTTGAAGTAGCCCTGAGCCCCTACGAGCAGTACTTC
>TRBJ2-7|TRBD1|-|TRBV19
CASSPGQGGTLAYEQYF
TGTGCCAGTAGTCCGGGACAGGGGGGAACTCTAGCCTACGAGCAGTACTTC
>TRBJ2-7|TRBD2|-|TRBV6-1
CASAGDWLWYEQYF
TGTGCCAGCGCGGGAGACTGGTTATGGTACGAGCAGTACTTC
>TRBJ2-4|TRBD1|-|TRBV18
CASSPSDRGIQYF
TGTGCCAGCTCACCGTCCGACAGGGGCATTCAGTACTTC
>TRBJ1-3|TRBD1|-|TRBV10-3
CAISPGQGVSGNTIYF
TGTGCCATCAGTCCGGGACAGGGCGTCTCTGGAAACACCATATATTTT
>TRBJ2-1|TRBD1|-|TRBV30
CAWSTGTGVLNEQFF
TGTGCCTGGAGTACCGGGACAGGGGTGTTAAATGAGCAGTTCTTC
>TRBJ1-1|TRBD1|-|TRBV6-1
CASSRPGQRGTEAFF
TGTGCCAGCAGTCGCCCGGGACAGCGAGGAACTGAAGCTTTCTTT
>TRBJ2-7|TRBD1|-|TRBV5-8
CASSLEGQGYHEQYF
TGTGCCAGCAGCTTGGAGGGACAGGGATACCACGAGCAGTACTTC
>TRBJ1-6|-|-|TRBV6-1
CASSERGGTLHF
TGTGCTAGCAGTGAAAGGGGGGGCACCCTCCACTTT
>TRBJ2-1|TRBD1|-|TRBV7-3
CASSLRQGNYNEQFF
TGTGCCAGCAGCCTTCGACAGGGAAACTACAATGAGCAGTTCTTC
>TRBJ2-3|-|-|TRBV5-1
CASSLRQGTDTQYF
TGCGCCAGCAGCTTGAGACAGGGCACAGATACGCAGTATTTT
>TRBJ1-6|-|-|TRBV28
CASSREHGSSYNSPLHF
TGTGCCAGCAGCCGGGAACACGGGAGCTCCTATAATTCACCCCTCCACTTT
>TRBJ2-1|TRBD2|-|TRBV29-1
CSVGRTSGNEQFF
TGCAGCGTTGGCAGGACTAGCGGGAATGAGCAGTTCTTC
>TRBJ2-7|TRBD2|-|TRBV9
CASSVGLAGWPGEQYF
TGTGCCAGCAGCGTGGGACTAGCGGGGTGGCCGGGCGAGCAGTACTTC
>TRBJ2-1|TRBD1|-|TRBV7-3
CASSLRQGINNEQFF
TGTGCCAGCAGCTTAAGACAGGGCATAAACAATGAGCAGTTCTTC
>TRBJ2-1|TRBD1|-|TRBV7-9
CASRSGQGRNEQFF
TGTGCCAGCAGGTCGGGACAGGGCAGGAATGAGCAGTTCTTC
>TRBJ1-1|TRBD1|-|TRBV7-9
CASSLDRDTEAFF
TGTGCCAGCAGCCTCGACAGGGACACTGAAGCTTTCTTT
>TRBJ1-4|TRBD1|-|TRBV5-6
CASSSAPRTGDEKLFF
TGTGCCAGCAGCTCCGCCCCGCGGACAGGAGATGAAAAACTGTTTTTT
>TRBJ2-1|TRBD1|-|TRBV6-5
CASRPRTGDNNEQFF
TGTGCCAGCAGACCCCGGACAGGAGATAACAATGAGCAGTTCTTC
>TRBJ2-5|TRBD1|-|TRBV12-5
CASGLIPGQGQETQYF
TGTGCTAGTGGTTTGATTCCGGGACAGGGGCAAGAGACCCAGTACTTC
>TRBJ1-2|TRBD1|-|TRBV10-2
CASNQGQGRHGYTF
TGCGCCAGCAATCAGGGACAGGGGCGCCATGGCTACACCTTC
>TRBJ1-1|TRBD1|-|TRBV7-9
CASSPPSAGTGGFGAFF
TGTGCCAGCAGCCCACCGTCTGCCGGGACAGGGGGCTTTGGGGCTTTCTTT
>TRBJ2-7|TRBD1|medium-sized|TRBV30
CAWTPGQGYEQYF
TGTGCCTGGACCCCGGGACAGGGGTACGAGCAGTACTTC
>TRBJ2-5|-|-|TRBV5-8
CASSLRLSVSDQQYF
TGTGCCAGCAGCTTGCGGTTGAGCGTCTCCGATCAGCAGTACTTC